The T cell receptor beta chain described here comes from a study of T cells in Graves' hyperthyroidism and ophthalmopathy. In patients aged 18 to 65, hyperthyroidism was newly diagnosed, with duration under 2 months. An approximately 10 ml volume of fresh peripheral blood provided the PBMCs. Trimming left V 3 bases short and J 4 bases short, with 13 bases between. Germline V gene data show CDR1 as WSHSY and CDR2 as SAAADI. This CDR3 is built from 16 residues. TCR beta CDR3 regions were amplified from RNA transcripts. Using the HTBI primer set, a first-round RT-PCR was run on the TCR CDR3. TCRdb re-analysed the multiplex PCR reads in MiXCR, keeping a single row per CDR3 protein. The sample contains about 350,000 distinct CDR3 sequences, approximately 15% of which appear only once.

The sequencing input was blood. The chain recombines TRBV10-2 with TRBJ2-6; D call uncertain. The source of this sequence is a woman aged 30 to 39 with Graves' hyperthyroidism. CDR3 DNA: TGCGCCAGCAGTGATTCCGGTTTCTCGGGGGCCAACGTCCTGACTTTC. This gives the protein CASSDSGFSGANVLTF.